This T cell receptor beta chain stems from a study of OX40 agonist ivuxolimab in advanced cancers. Background on the study: Intravenous ivuxolimab at 0.01 to 10 mg/kg was given to patients every 2 weeks. Each dose-escalation patient presented with hepatocellular carcinoma, melanoma, renal cell or head and neck cancer. Partial response was recorded in three patients: one hepatocellular carcinoma and two cutaneous melanoma cases.

This clone was seen once. Its target is unknown. Only in-frame clones appear in the TCRdb table, and some are missing; sequencing was by immunoSEQ multiplex PCR. This sample has roughly 75,000 clones; roughly nine tenths occur once, and the top ten carry over 10%. V lost 0 bases, J lost 3 bases, and 5 bases lay in between. The V gene's germline CDR1 is MNHNS and CDR2 SASEGT. The CDR3 contains 14 residues. The study, taken as a whole, reports: It was also the case that some nonresponders had low normalized T-cell clonal expansion.

V is TRBV6-1 and J is TRBJ2-2, with D hard to call. The material sequenced was CD4+ or CD8+ T cells sorted from blood, taken in a trial of the OX40 agonist ivuxolimab. This sequence was found in an adult with an advanced solid tumor such as melanoma, head and neck, liver or kidney cancer. The CDR3 nucleotides are TGTGCCAGCAGTGAAGCGGGGTACACCGGGGAGCTGTTTTTT. This encodes CASSEAGYTGELFF.